This T cell receptor (beta chain) was identified during a study of shared clonotypes between healthy human individuals. Generated by immunoSEQ multiplex PCR, the TCRdb table keeps only in-frame clones and is missing some. The sample contains some 1.1 million clones, 77% of which appear only once. V lost 5 bases and J lost 7; bases outside the gene matches: 9. The CDR3 totals 14 residues. Germline V gene lookup returns CDR1 MNHEY and CDR2 SMNVEV (reference sequence). The source is a man younger than 30 in good health. Some clones in this sample may be carry-over from other donors' samples. The genes are TRBV27 and TRBJ1-1; TRBD1 matches at 8 bases. Input material: memory CD4+ T cells from PBMCs. Documented subset: CD45RA-negative fraction. The CDR3 region is CASSPNLGQGEAFF. The CDR3 DNA reads TGTGCCAGCAGTCCAAACCTCGGACAGGGTGAAGCTTTCTTT.